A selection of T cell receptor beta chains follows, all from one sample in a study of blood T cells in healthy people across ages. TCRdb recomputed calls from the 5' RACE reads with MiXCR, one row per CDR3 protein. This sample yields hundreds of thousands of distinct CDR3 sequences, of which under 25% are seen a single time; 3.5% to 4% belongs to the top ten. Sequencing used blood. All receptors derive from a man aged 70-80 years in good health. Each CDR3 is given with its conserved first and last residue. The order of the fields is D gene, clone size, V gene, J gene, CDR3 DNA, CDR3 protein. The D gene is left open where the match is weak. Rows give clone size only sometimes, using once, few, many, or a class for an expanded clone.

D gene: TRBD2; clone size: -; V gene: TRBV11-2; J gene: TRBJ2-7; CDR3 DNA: TGTGCCAGCAGGTGGGGGACTAGCGGGATTCTGACCCTAAACGAGCAGTACTTC; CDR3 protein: CASRWGTSGILTLNEQYF
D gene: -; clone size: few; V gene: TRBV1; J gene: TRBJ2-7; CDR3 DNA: TGCACCAGCAGAACCTACGAGCAGTACTTC; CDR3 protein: CTSRTYEQYF
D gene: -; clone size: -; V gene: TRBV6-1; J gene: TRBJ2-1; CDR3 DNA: TGTGCCAGCAGCCAACTGGGGAGGAATGAGCAGTTCTTC; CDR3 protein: CASSQLGRNEQFF
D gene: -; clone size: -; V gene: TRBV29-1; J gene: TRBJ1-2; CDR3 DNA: TGCAGCACCGGTTGGTCTAACTATGGCTACACCTTC; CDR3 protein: CSTGWSNYGYTF
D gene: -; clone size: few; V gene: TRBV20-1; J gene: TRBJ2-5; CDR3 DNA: TGCAGTGCTAGACTGAGGGGACCCCAAGAGACCCAGTACTTC; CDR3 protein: CSARLRGPQETQYF
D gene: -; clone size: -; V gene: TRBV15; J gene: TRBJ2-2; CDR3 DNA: TGTGCCACCTCCCCCCAGGCGAACACCGGGGAGCTGTTTTTT; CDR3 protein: CATSPQANTGELFF
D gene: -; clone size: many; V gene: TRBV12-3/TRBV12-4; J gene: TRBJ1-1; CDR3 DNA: TGTGCCAGCAGTTTATACGGGGAGAGAGGGACTGAAGCTTTCTTT; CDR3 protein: CASSLYGERGTEAFF
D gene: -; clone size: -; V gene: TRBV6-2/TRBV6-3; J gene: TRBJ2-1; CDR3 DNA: TGTGCCAGCAAGGGCAGGCACAATGAGCAGTTCTTC; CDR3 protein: CASKGRHNEQFF
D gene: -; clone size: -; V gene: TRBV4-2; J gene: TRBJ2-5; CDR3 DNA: TGTGCCAGCAGCCAAGGGACAGAGCAAGAGACCCAGTACTTC; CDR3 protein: CASSQGTEQETQYF
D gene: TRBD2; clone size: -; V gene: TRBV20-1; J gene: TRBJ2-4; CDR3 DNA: TGCAGTGCTAGAGATGGGAGGGTGGGCAAAAACATTCAGTACTTC; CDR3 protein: CSARDGRVGKNIQYF
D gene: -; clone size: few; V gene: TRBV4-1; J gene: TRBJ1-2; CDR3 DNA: TGCGCCAGCAGCCAACCATGGACTGCCCCGTCTAACTATGGCTACACCTTC; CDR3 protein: CASSQPWTAPSNYGYTF
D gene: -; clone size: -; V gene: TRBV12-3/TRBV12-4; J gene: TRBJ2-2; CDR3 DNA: TGTGCCAGCAGTCTCGTTTTGGCTAACACCGGGGAGCTGTTTTTT; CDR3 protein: CASSLVLANTGELFF
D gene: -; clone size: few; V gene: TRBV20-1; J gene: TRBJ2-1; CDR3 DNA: TGCAGTGCTAGAGTTGGGACCGTCTACAATGAGCAGTTCTTC; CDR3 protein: CSARVGTVYNEQFF
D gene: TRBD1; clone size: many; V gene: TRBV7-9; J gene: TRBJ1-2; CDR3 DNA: TGTGCCAGCAGCTCGGACAGGGCGGATGGCTACACCTTC; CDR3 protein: CASSSDRADGYTF
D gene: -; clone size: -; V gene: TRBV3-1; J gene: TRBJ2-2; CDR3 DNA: TGTGCCAGCAGCCGGGTCCATCCCCGGGGTCAAGGGGAGCTGTTTTTT; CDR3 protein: CASSRVHPRGQGELFF
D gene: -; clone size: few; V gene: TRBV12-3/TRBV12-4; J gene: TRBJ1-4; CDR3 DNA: TGTGCCAGCAGTCTAAGCGGGACCTGGGATGAAAAACTGTTTTTT; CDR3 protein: CASSLSGTWDEKLFF
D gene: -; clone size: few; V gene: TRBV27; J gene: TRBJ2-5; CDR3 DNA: TGTGCCAGAAACAGGGATGGAGAGACCCAGTACTTC; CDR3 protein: CARNRDGETQYF
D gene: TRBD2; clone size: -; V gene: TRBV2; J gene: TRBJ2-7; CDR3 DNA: TGTGCCAGCAGCGGACTAGCGGGTCCCTACGAGCAGTACTTC; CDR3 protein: CASSGLAGPYEQYF
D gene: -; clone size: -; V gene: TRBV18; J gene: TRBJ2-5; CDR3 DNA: TGTGCCAGCTCACCAGGGGGAGTGGAGACCCAGTACTTC; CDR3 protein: CASSPGGVETQYF
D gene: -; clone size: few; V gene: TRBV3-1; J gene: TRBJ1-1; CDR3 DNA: TGTGCCAGCAGTTCAGGGTCCGGGATGAACACTGAAGCTTTCTTT; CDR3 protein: CASSSGSGMNTEAFF
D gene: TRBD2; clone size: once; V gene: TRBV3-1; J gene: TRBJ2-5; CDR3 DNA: TGTGCCAGCAGCACTCTGACGGGTAGCGGGAGAAGAGAGACCCAGTACTTC; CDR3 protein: CASSTLTGSGRRETQYF
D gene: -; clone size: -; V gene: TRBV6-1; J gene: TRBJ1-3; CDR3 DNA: TGTGCCAGCAGTGAACGGGGCAGGGCCTTAAGCTCTGGAAACACCATATATTTT; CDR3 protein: CASSERGRALSSGNTIYF
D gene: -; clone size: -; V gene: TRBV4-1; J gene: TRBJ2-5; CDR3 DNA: TGCGCCAGCAGCCAAGATAAGGGTGCAGTTACGGCGTCGGAGACCCAGTACTTC; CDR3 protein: CASSQDKGAVTASETQYF
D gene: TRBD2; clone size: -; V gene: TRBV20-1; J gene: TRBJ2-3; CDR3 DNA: TGCAGTGCTAGAACGACTAGCGGGAGTGAGGATACGCAGTATTTT; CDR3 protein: CSARTTSGSEDTQYF
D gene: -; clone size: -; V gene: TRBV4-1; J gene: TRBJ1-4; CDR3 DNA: TGCGCCAGCAGCCAAGATTCGACGGCTGTTATTAAAAAACTGTTTTTT; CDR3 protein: CASSQDSTAVIKKLFF
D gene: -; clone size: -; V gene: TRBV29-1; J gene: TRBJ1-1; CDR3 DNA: TGCAGCGGCCGGTCGAAGGCGGGTAACACTGAAGCTTTCTTT; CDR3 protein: CSGRSKAGNTEAFF
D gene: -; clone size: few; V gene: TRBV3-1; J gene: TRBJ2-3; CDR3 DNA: TGTGCCAGCAACTGGGGGGGCACAGATACGCAGTATTTT; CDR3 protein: CASNWGGTDTQYF
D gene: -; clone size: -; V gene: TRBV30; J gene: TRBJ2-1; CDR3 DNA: TGTGCCTGGTCTGGTCTGGGGGTAGGGTCCTACAATGAGCAGTTCTTC; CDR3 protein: CAWSGLGVGSYNEQFF
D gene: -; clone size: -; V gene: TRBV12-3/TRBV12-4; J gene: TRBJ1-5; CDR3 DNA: TGTGCCAGCAGTTCCCAGGGAAGGGGCCGTAATCAGCCCCAGCATTTT; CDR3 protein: CASSSQGRGRNQPQHF
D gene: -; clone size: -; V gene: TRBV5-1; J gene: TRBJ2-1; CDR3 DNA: TGCGCCAGCAGCTACGACAGAGTTGAGGGTGAGCAGTTCTTC; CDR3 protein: CASSYDRVEGEQFF
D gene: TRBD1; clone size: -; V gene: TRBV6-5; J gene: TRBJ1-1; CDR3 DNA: TGTGCCAGCAGCGATAGACAGGGTGAGGCTTTCTTT; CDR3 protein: CASSDRQGEAFF
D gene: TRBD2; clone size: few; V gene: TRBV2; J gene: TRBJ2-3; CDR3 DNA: TGTGCCAGTCAACTGGGACTAGCGGTGACAGATACGCAGTATTTT; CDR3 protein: CASQLGLAVTDTQYF
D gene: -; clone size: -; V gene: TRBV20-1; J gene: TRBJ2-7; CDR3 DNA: TGCAGTGCTAATAATAGGAAGGTTGGCTCCTACGAGCAGTACTTC; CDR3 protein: CSANNRKVGSYEQYF
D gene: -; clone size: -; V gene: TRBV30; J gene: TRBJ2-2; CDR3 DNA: TGTGCCTGGAACCCCAGGGTGGGCACCGGGGAGCTGTTTTTT; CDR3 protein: CAWNPRVGTGELFF
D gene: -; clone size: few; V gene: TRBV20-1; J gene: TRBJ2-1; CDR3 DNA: TGCAGTGCTAGAGATCCGACGGGAGTTAGAAATGAGCAGTTCTTC; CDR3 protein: CSARDPTGVRNEQFF
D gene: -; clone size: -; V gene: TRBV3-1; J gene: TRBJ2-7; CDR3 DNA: TGTGCCAGCAGCCCGGCACCAGGCTACGAGCAGTACTTC; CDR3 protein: CASSPAPGYEQYF
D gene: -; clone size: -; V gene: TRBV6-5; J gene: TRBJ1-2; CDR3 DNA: TGTGCCAGCAGTTACTCACCCTCCCAGGGAAGTGGCTACACCTTC; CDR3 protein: CASSYSPSQGSGYTF
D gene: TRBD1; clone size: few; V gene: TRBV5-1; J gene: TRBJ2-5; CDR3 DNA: TGCGCCAGCAGCGACAGGACAGGCGGATCTCAAGAGACCCAGTACTTC; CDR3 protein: CASSDRTGGSQETQYF
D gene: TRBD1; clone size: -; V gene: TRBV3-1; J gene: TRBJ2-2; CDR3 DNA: TGTGCCAGCAGCCGACAGGGGGCCGACACCGGGGAGCTGTTTTTT; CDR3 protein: CASSRQGADTGELFF
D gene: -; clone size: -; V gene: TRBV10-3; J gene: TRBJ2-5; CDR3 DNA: TGTGCCATCAGCCCGGGACTCCAAGAGACCCAGTACTTC; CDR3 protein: CAISPGLQETQYF
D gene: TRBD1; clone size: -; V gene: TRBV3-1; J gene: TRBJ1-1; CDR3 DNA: TGTGCCAGCAGTGGGGGAGACAGGGGGCGGACTGAAGCTTTCTTT; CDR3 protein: CASSGGDRGRTEAFF
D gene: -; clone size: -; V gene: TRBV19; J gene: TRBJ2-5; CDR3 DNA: TGTGCCAGTAGTCCCCGGACTCCAGAACATGGGGAGACCCAGTACTTC; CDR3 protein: CASSPRTPEHGETQYF
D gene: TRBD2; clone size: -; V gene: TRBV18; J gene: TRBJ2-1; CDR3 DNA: TGTGCCAGCTCACCGGGACTAGCGGGAACCGCTGAGCAGTTCTTC; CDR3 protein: CASSPGLAGTAEQFF
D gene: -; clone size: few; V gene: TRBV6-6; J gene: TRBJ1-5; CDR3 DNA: TGTGCCAGCAGTGCCACACGAGATCAGCCCCAGCATTTT; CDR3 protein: CASSATRDQPQHF
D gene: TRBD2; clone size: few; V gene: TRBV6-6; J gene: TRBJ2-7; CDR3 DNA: TGTGCCAGCAGTCCTGTAAGCGGGGGTAGCTCCTACGAGCAGTACTTC; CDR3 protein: CASSPVSGGSSYEQYF
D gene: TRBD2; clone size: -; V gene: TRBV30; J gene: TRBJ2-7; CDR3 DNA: TGTGCCTGGAGTGTTCTAGCGGGGCCCGCCTACGAGCAGTACTTC; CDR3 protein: CAWSVLAGPAYEQYF
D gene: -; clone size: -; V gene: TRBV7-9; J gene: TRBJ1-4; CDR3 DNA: TGTGCCAGCAGCTTTCACGGAAAGAGCAATGAAAAACTGTTTTTT; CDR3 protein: CASSFHGKSNEKLFF
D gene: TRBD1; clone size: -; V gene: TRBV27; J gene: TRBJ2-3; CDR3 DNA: TGTGCCTCAAAGGGGCAGGGGGCGCGAGATACGCAGTATTTT; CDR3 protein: CASKGQGARDTQYF
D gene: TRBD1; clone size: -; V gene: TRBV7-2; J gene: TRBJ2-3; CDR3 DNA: TGTGCCAGCAGCTTAGTTTCTATGGCAGGGGGCGCAGATACGCAGTATTTT; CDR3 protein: CASSLVSMAGGADTQYF
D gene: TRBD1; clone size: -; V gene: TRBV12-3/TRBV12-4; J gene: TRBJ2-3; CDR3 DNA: TGTGCCAGCAGTTGGGACAGGGCAGATGCGCAGTATTTC; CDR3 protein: CASSWDRADAQYF